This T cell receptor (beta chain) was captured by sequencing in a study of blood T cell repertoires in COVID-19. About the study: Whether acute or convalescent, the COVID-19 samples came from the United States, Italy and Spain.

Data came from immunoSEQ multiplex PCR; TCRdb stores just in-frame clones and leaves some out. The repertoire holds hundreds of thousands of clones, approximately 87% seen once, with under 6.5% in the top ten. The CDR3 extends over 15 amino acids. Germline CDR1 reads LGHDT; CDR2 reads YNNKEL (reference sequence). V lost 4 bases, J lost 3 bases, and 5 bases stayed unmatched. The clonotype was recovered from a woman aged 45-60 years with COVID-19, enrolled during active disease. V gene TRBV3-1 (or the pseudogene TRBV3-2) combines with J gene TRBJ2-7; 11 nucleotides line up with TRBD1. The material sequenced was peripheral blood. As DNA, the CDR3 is TGTGCCAGCAGCCTTGGACAGGGGGCTTTCTACGAGCAGTACTTC. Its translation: CASSLGQGAFYEQYF.